Many counts were recorded for the clone carrying this T cell receptor (beta chain). Its specificity is unknown. The TCR beta CDR3 regions underwent amplification using RNA transcripts as the source. HTBI primers drove first-round RT-PCR of the TCR CDR3. Via MiXCR, TCRdb re-called the multiplex PCR reads, giving one row per CDR3 protein. The table has under 300,000 distinct CDR3 sequences, 20% to 25% seen once; the top ten hold roughly 60%. This specimen comes from a study of T cells in Graves' hyperthyroidism and ophthalmopathy. CDR3 length equals 14 residues. The ends were cut back, 7 bases at V and 8 bases at J, with 18 bases in the middle. From germline, CDR1 is SNHLY and CDR2 FYNNEI. Whole-study findings and limits: Median prediction lead before ophthalmopathy onset was around 7 months with the model. Ophthalmopathy stood apart from stable hyperthyroidism in a 13 V-J model.

The specimen was blood. This TCR came from a man aged 25 to 40 with Graves' ophthalmopathy. The gene calls are TRBV2 and TRBJ2-1, with D possibly being TRBD1 (7 bases). The CDR3 DNA follows: TGTGCCAGCATCGGGCAGGGGGGACAAGATGAGCAGTTCTTC. Translation: CASIGQGGQDEQFF.